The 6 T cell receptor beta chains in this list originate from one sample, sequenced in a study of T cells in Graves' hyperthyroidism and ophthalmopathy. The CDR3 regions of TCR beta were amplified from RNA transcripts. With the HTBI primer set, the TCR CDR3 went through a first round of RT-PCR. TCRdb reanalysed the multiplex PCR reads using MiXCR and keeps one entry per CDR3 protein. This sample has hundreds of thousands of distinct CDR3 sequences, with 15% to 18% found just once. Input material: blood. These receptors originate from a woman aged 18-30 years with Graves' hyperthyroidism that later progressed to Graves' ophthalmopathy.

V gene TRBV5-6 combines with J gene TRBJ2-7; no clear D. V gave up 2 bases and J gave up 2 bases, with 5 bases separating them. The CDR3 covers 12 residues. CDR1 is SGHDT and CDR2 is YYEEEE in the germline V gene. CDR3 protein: CASSFAPYEQYF. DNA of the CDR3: TGTGCCAGCAGCTTTGCGCCCTACGAGCAGTACTTC.

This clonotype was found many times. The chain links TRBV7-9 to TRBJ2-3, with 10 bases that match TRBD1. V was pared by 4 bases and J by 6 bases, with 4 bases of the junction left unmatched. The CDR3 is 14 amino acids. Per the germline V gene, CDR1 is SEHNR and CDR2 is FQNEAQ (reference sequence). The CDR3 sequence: CASSSTGGADTQYF. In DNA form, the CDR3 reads TGTGCCAGCAGCTCGACAGGGGGCGCCGATACGCAGTATTTT.

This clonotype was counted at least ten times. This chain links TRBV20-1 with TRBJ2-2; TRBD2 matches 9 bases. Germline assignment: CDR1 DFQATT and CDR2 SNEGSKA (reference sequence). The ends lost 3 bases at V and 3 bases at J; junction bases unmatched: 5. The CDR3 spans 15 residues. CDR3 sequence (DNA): TGCAGTGCTAGTCCGGGACTAGCCTACACCGGGGAGCTGTTTTTT. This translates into CSASPGLAYTGELFF.

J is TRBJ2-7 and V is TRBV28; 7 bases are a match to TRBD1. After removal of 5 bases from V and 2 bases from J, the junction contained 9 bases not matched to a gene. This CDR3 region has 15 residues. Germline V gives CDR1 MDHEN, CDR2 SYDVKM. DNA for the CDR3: TGTGCCAGCAGTGGTCGGATGACAGGGACCTACGAGCAGTACTTC. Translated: CASSGRMTGTYEQYF.

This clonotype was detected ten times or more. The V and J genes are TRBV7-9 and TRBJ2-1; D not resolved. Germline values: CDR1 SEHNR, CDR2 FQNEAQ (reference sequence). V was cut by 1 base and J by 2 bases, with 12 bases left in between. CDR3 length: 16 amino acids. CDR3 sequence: CASSLELGSPYNEQFF. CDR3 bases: TGTGCCAGCAGCTTAGAACTGGGAAGCCCCTACAATGAGCAGTTCTTC.

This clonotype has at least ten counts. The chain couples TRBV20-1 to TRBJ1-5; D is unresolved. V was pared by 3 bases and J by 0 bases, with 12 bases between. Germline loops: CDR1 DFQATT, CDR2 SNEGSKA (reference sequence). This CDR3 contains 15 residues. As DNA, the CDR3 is TGCAGTGCTAGGGCGGGAACTAATAGCAATCAGCCCCAGCATTTT. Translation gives CSARAGTNSNQPQHF.